These 2 T cell receptor beta chains were sequenced from one sample in a study of shared clonotypes between healthy human individuals. Generated by immunoSEQ multiplex PCR, the TCRdb table keeps only in-frame clones and is missing some. The repertoire consists of around 200,000 clones, with just under 95% occurring once and the leading ten covering around 0.067%. Sequenced input: naive CD4+ T cells sorted from blood. Subset noted: CD45RA+ positively selected. The receptors stem from a woman aged 25-40 years in good health.

The chain is built from TRBV11-3 and TRBJ2-7; TRBD1 or TRBD2 may be the D gene (6 bases each). Germline lookup yields CDR1 SGHNT and CDR2 YENEEA. The V end was cut by 5 bases, the J end by 3 bases, with 14 bases between. The CDR3 is 14 amino acids. The CDR3 sequence is CASSTGGQGYEQYF. In DNA form, the CDR3 reads TGTGCCAGCAGCACCGGGGGACAAGGCTACGAGCAGTACTTC.

V and J are TRBV5-1 and TRBJ2-7; possible D gene TRBD2, 6 bases. The germline V gene encodes CDR1 SGHRS and CDR2 YFSETQ. The CDR3 runs 16 residues. Trimming removed 2 bases at V and 0 bases at J, with 15 bases between. The CDR3 DNA reads TGCGCCAGCAGCTTCTTGGGCGGGACGAACTCCTACGAGCAGTACTTC. Amino acids: CASSFLGGTNSYEQYF.